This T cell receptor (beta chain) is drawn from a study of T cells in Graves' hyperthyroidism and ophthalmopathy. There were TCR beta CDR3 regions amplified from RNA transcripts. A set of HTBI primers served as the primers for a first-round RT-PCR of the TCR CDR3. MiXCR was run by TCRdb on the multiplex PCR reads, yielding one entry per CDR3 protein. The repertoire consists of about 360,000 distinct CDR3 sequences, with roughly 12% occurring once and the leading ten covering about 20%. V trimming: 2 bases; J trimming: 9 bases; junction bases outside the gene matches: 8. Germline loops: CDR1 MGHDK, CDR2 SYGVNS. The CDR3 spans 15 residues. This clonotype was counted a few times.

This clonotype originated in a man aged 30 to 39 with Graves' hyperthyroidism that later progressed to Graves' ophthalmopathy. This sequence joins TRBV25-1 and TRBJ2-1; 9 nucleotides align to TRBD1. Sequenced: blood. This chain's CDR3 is CASSERDRVVSEQFF. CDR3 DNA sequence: TGTGCCAGCAGTGAAAGGGACAGGGTGGTGAGTGAGCAGTTCTTC.